These 20 T cell receptor beta chains were sequenced from one sample in a study of T cells expressing NK-cell markers. TCRdb reprocessed the 5' RACE reads, with one entry per CDR3 protein and no DNA. This repertoire comprises 160,000 or so distinct CDR3 sequences; its ten largest clones make up under 20%. Sequencing was performed on blood T cells: a sorted CD56 or NKG2C T cell subset, CD4+ or CD8+ T cells, or bulk PBMC T cells (not recorded which). The receptors here all came from a woman aged 18 to 75 in good health.

V usage is TRBV20-1 and J usage is TRBJ2-5; the D call from TCRdb, TRBD2, cannot be confirmed without DNA. CDR1 and CDR2 from the germline V gene are DFQATT and SNEGSKA (reference sequence). This CDR3 has 14 amino acids. The CDR3 region is CSGEPGGGAETQYF.

The genes are TRBV13 and TRBJ2-3. Germline assignment: CDR1 PRHDT and CDR2 FYEKMQ (reference sequence). CDR3 size: 12 residues. The CDR3 sequence: CASSLRFGTQYF.

The chain recombines TRBV7-8 with TRBJ1-5. CDR3 length: 15 amino acids. CDR1 is SGHVS, CDR2 FQNEAQ, per germline. Here the CDR3 reads CASSLTVNSNQPQHF. Filled out from reference TRBV7-8 and TRBJ1-5, the complete variable domain reads GAGVSQSPRYKVAKRGQDVALRCDPISGHVSLFWYQQALGQGPEFLTYFQNEAQLDKSGLPSDRFFAERPEGSVSTLKIQRTQQEDSAVYLCASSLTVNSNQPQHFGDGTRLSIL.

The genes are TRBV5-1 and TRBJ2-1; with no DNA, the TCRdb D assignment of TRBD1 cannot be verified. The length of the CDR3 is 18 residues. CDR1 is SGHRS and CDR2 is YFSETQ in the germline V gene. CDR3 in amino acids: CASSGTGGRTSGKNEQFF.

The genes are TRBV3-1 and TRBJ2-2; without DNA, the TCRdb call of TRBD1 cannot be checked. The germline V gene encodes CDR1 LGHDT and CDR2 YNNKEL (reference sequence). This CDR3 is 18 amino acids long. CDR3 loop: CASSQDLAGTKNTGELFF.

The genes are TRBV20-1 and TRBJ1-2; TCRdb proposes TRBD1, but this gene call is untestable without DNA. CDR1 is DFQATT, CDR2 SNEGSKA, per germline (reference sequence). The CDR3 runs to 16 residues. The CDR3 reads CSATSMGPQRLYGYTF.

V is TRBV6-1 and J is TRBJ1-1; the D call of TRBD1 rests on TCRdb alone, since no DNA is present to check it. There are 12 residues in the CDR3. Germline V gene data show CDR1 as MNHNS and CDR2 as SASEGT. The CDR3 sequence: CASRLDRGQAFF.

The V call is TRBV5-1, the J call TRBJ1-2. The CDR3 has 13 amino acids. Germline CDR1 SGHRS, CDR2 YFSETQ. CDR3 sequence: CASSPVLGTAITF.

V and J are TRBV5-1 and TRBJ1-2. The CDR3 spans 14 residues. Germline CDR1 reads SGHRS; CDR2 reads YFSETQ. CDR3 region: CASSLDRTNYGYTF.

The chain has TRBV7-2 and TRBJ1-2; the TRBD1 assignment by TCRdb is unverifiable without DNA. The CDR3 consists of 15 residues. Per germline, CDR1 SGHTA and CDR2 FQGNSA. The CDR3 protein is CASSSQLRDLYGYTF.

This sequence joins TRBV6-5 and TRBJ2-7; TCRdb picks TRBD1, but there is no DNA to check that call. The CDR3 sequence is 16 residues long. CDR1 and CDR2 (germline): MNHEY, SVGAGI. This chain's CDR3 is CASSTRTGGRPYEQYF.

This chain connects TRBV3-1 to TRBJ1-2; TCRdb returns TRBD1, unconfirmable since there is no DNA. The length of the CDR3 is 12 residues. Germline values: CDR1 LGHDT, CDR2 YNNKEL (reference sequence). CDR3 sequence reads: CASSHPQTGSTF.

The chain carries TRBV6-2 or TRBV6-3 and TRBJ2-1. Germline CDR1 is MNHEY and CDR2 is SVGEGT. CDR3 length equals 15 residues. The CDR3 loop reads CASSRSDPFYNEQFF.

The chain carries TRBV29-1 and TRBJ1-6; absent DNA, TCRdb's TRBD1 call cannot be checked. The CDR3 length is 13 residues. Germline V gives CDR1 SQVTM, CDR2 ANQGSEA. CDR3 amino acids: CSVWDRENSPLHF.

CDR3 in amino acids: CASRPTGSYEQYF. The chain links TRBV11-2 to TRBJ2-7; TCRdb calls TRBD1, which cannot be checked without DNA. The V gene's germline CDR1 is SGHAT and CDR2 FQNNGV. The CDR3 is 13 amino acids. The variable domain in full, completed from reference TRBV11-2 and TRBJ2-7, reads EAGVAQSPRYKIIEKRQSVAFWCNPISGHATLYWYQQILGQGPKLLIQFQNNGVVDDSQLPKDRFSAERLKGVDSTLKIQPAKLEDSAVYLCASRPTGSYEQYFGPGTRLTVT.

The V gene is TRBV13, the J gene TRBJ2-3; TCRdb proposes TRBD2, but this gene call is untestable without DNA. This CDR3 is built from 16 residues. Per germline, CDR1 PRHDT and CDR2 FYEKMQ (reference sequence). CDR3 loop: CASRRLAGDSTDTQYF.

The rearrangement links TRBV20-1 to TRBJ2-7; as DNA is missing, the TRBD1 call by TCRdb cannot be tested. The CDR3 contains 14 residues. Germline-derived CDR1 and CDR2 are DFQATT and SNEGSKA (reference sequence). The CDR3 protein is CSARPGQAAGEQYF.

CDR3: CASRTTGTGRQPQHF. The rearrangement joins TRBV19 to TRBJ1-5; lacking DNA, the TRBD1 call made by TCRdb goes unchecked. The CDR3 contains 15 residues. From germline, CDR1 is LNHDA and CDR2 SQIVND (reference sequence).

CDR3 region: CASSVRDSSYEQYF. This chain joins TRBV9 and TRBJ2-7; checking the TCRdb D call of TRBD1 is not possible without DNA. CDR1 is SGDLS, CDR2 YYNGEE, per germline. The CDR3 loop spans 14 amino acids.

V gene TRBV20-1 combines with J gene TRBJ2-1; TCRdb selects TRBD1, and the lack of DNA leaves this call unchecked. The CDR3 has 14 amino acids. CDR1 is DFQATT, CDR2 SNEGSKA, per germline (reference sequence). CDR3 sequence reads: CSARPGQGVNEQFF.